This T cell receptor (beta chain) was sequenced for a study of blood T cell repertoires in COVID-19. CDR3 size: 14 residues. Trimming removed 4 bases at V and 1 base at J, with 10 bases between. Germline CDR1 and CDR2: SGHAT and FQNNGV. The data were produced by immunoSEQ multiplex PCR, yet TCRdb's version contains in-frame clones alone and is incomplete. The table lists 85,000 to 130,000 clones, 87% of them singletons, with 15% in the top ten. V and J are TRBV11-2 and TRBJ1-1; no reliable D call. The sequenced sample was peripheral blood. The receptor was isolated from a man aged 50 to 59 with acute or convalescent COVID-19. CDR3 bases: TGTGCCAGCAGCTCCCGGGCGGGGAACACTGAAGCTTTCTTT. Translation: CASSSRAGNTEAFF.